One and the same sample provided the 4 T cell receptor beta chains below, sequenced in a study of blood T cell repertoires in COVID-19. Generated by immunoSEQ multiplex PCR, the TCRdb table keeps only in-frame clones and is missing some. This sample has 250,000 or so clones; approximately 88% occur once, and the top ten carry approximately 3.5%. The sequenced material came from PBMCs or T cells enriched from blood (not recorded which). All receptors derive from a woman aged 30 to 39 who had been exposed to COVID-19.

This clone was recorded once. The chain carries TRBV27 and TRBJ1-2; the D is unclear. Between the trimmed V and J ends, which lost 2 bases and 2 bases, there was a span of 6 bases. The V gene's germline CDR1 is MNHEY and CDR2 SMNVEV (reference sequence). There are 13 residues in the CDR3. CDR3 region: CASSLGQNYGYTF. The CDR3 nucleotides read TGTGCCAGCAGTTTAGGGCAGAACTATGGCTACACCTTC.

This chain links TRBV10-3 with TRBJ2-2; 11 nucleotides line up with TRBD1. Unmatched junction bases numbered 5, after V lost 4 bases and J lost 4 bases. This CDR3 comprises 16 residues. Germline V CDR1 and CDR2: ENHRY, SYGVKD. The CDR3 protein is CAISADRGLTTGELFF. CDR3 nucleotides: TGTGCCATCAGTGCGGACAGGGGGCTGACCACCGGGGAGCTGTTTTTT.

The rearrangement links TRBV15 to TRBJ1-5; D is undetermined. Per germline, CDR1 LNHNV and CDR2 YYDKDF (reference sequence). V gave up 0 bases and J gave up 11 bases, with 20 bases separating them. The CDR3 contains 16 residues. The CDR3 sequence: CATSRDILGGLKTQHF. CDR3 in DNA: TGTGCCACCAGCAGAGATATTTTGGGCGGACTAAAAACCCAGCATTTT.

The CDR3, as DNA: TGTGCCAGCAGCCGGGGGGGAGGGAGGCCCAATGAGCAGTTCTTC. Translation: CASSRGGGRPNEQFF. This rearrangement joins TRBV3-1 (or the pseudogene TRBV3-2) to TRBJ2-1, with TRBD2 identical over 7 bases. V shed 4 bases, J shed 6 bases, and the junction held 9 bases outside the gene matches. The CDR3 sequence is 15 residues long. CDR1 is LGHDT and CDR2 is YNNKEL in the germline V gene (reference sequence).